One and the same sample provided the 25 T cell receptor beta chains below, sequenced in a study of T cell responses to AZD1222 COVID-19 vaccine. Libraries were prepared by immunoSEQ multiplex PCR; TCRdb keeps only in-frame clonotypes and omits some of them. The table has some 92,000 clones, around 90% seen once. The specimen comprised peripheral blood, sampled on day 0 of MenACWY control vaccination. These receptors originate from an adult in good health.

The chain employs TRBV9 and TRBJ1-4; tentatively, D is TRBD1 (6 bases). V dropped 0 bases and J dropped 8 bases, with 11 bases sitting between them. Per germline, CDR1 SGDLS and CDR2 YYNGEE. CDR3 size: 14 residues. In nucleotides, the CDR3 is TGTGCCAGCAGCGTAGCGGGGGCCGGGGAAAAACTGTTTTTT. This sequence encodes CASSVAGAGEKLFF.

The genes are TRBV28 and TRBJ1-5, with D possibly matching TRBD1 (6 bases). In germline, CDR1 is MDHEN, CDR2 SYDVKM. With 1 base removed from V and 4 bases from J, the gap between germline ends came to 11 bases. The CDR3 loop spans 15 amino acids. The CDR3 loop is CASSLLGDTNQPQHF. CDR3 DNA sequence: TGTGCCAGCAGTTTATTGGGGGACACGAATCAGCCCCAGCATTTT.

This clone appeared a single time. This chain connects TRBV6-5 to TRBJ1-3, with a weak D call TRBD1 (5 bases). CDR1 and CDR2 from the germline V gene are MNHEY and SVGAGI. V was shortened by 8 bases and J by 2 bases, with 16 bases between the two germline ends. CDR3 length: 15 amino acids. CDR3 residues: CASLLGLYPGNTIYF. The CDR3 nucleotides are TGTGCCAGCCTCTTGGGACTTTATCCTGGAAACACCATATATTTT.

The chain has TRBV12-3 or TRBV12-4 and TRBJ1-2; D gene ambiguous. V shed 2 bases and J shed 5 bases, with 9 bases lying between them. The CDR3 length is 13 residues. The CDR3 here is CASSLTVRYGYTF. CDR3 bases: TGTGCCAGCAGTTTAACCGTGAGATATGGCTACACCTTC.

This rearrangement joins TRBV19 to TRBJ1-1; TRBD1 might be the D (6 bases). In germline, CDR1 is LNHDA, CDR2 SQIVND (reference sequence). CDR3 length: 15 residues. The V and J ends lost 4 bases and 4 bases respectively, with 16 bases between them. CDR3 sequence reads: CASSTSRGRSTEAFF. The CDR3 DNA reads TGTGCCAGTAGTACCTCCAGGGGTAGGAGCACTGAAGCTTTCTTT.

This clone showed up just once. J is TRBJ1-5 and V is TRBV19; D possibly corresponds to TRBD1 (6 bases). The CDR3 has 14 amino acids. V lost 4 bases and J 3 bases, leaving 10 bases between the germline ends. Germline CDR1 LNHDA, CDR2 SQIVND (reference sequence). Here the CDR3 reads CASSRRTDNQPQHF. CDR3 DNA: TGTGCCAGTAGTAGGCGGACAGACAATCAGCCCCAGCATTTT.

This chain joins TRBV28 and TRBJ1-1; D perhaps matches TRBD1 (6 bases). Trimming pared 2 bases from V and 0 bases from J, leaving 10 bases between. The CDR3 is 15 amino acids. CDR1 and CDR2 from the germline V gene are MDHEN and SYDVKM. The CDR3 region has the DNA TGTGCCAGCAGTTTAGCCCGGGGGCTGAACACTGAAGCTTTCTTT. It yields the protein CASSLARGLNTEAFF.

The chain uses TRBV2 and TRBJ2-5; D call uncertain. Germline CDR1 reads SNHLY; CDR2 reads FYNNEI. CDR3 length: 11 amino acids. V was clipped by 2 bases and J by 2 bases, with 0 bases between them. The CDR3 is CASSEQETQYF. CDR3 DNA: TGTGCCAGCAGTGAACAAGAGACCCAGTACTTC.

The chain's CDR3 is CAIRAGLGNTEAFF. The CDR3 DNA is TGTGCCATCAGGGCGGGACTGGGGAACACTGAAGCTTTCTTT. The V call is TRBV10-3, the J call TRBJ1-1; D is perhaps TRBD1 (5 bases). Deletions cut 6 bases from V and 1 base from J, with 12 bases between. This CDR3 has 14 amino acids. Germline CDR1 reads ENHRY; CDR2 reads SYGVKD.

The chain recombines TRBV28 with TRBJ2-7; possible D gene TRBD2, 6 bases. The V end lost 3 bases, the J end lost 0 bases, and 12 bases lay between the germline ends. Germline CDR1 MDHEN, CDR2 SYDVKM. The CDR3 contains 15 residues. CDR3 coding DNA: TGTGCCAGCAGTTTCGGCGGGACGAGCTCCTACGAGCAGTACTTC. This codes for CASSFGGTSSYEQYF.

In its sample, this clone was seen once. This sequence joins TRBV6-5 and TRBJ1-2; 8 bases fit TRBD1. The CDR3 length is 15 residues. V was pared by 2 bases and J by 8 bases, with 10 bases of the junction left unmatched. Germline V gene sequence: CDR1 MNHEY, CDR2 SVGAGI. CDR3 bases: TGTGCCAGCAGTTACCCGGACAGGGTCTCTCCCGGCTACACCTTC. This translates into CASSYPDRVSPGYTF.

The genes are TRBV27 and TRBJ1-5; D is unresolved. The V gene lost 5 bases and the J gene lost 1 base, with 18 bases spanning the gap. Germline V gives CDR1 MNHEY, CDR2 SMNVEV (reference sequence). CDR3 length equals 17 residues. CDR3 DNA: TGTGCCAGCAGTCCACCTACAGCGCGCCCCAGCAATCAGCCCCAGCATTTT. This encodes CASSPPTARPSNQPQHF.

The V and J genes are TRBV6-4 and TRBJ2-3; tentatively, D is TRBD1 or TRBD2 (5 bases each). The CDR3 has 15 residues. Germline V gene data show CDR1 as MRHNA and CDR2 as SNTAGT. V lost 6 bases, J lost 0 bases, and 13 bases lay in between. CDR3 protein: CASSPGTMSTDTQYF. The CDR3 DNA reads TGTGCCAGCAGCCCCGGGACCATGAGCACAGATACGCAGTATTTT.

The chain is built from TRBV27 and TRBJ2-1; 9 bases are shared with TRBD2. CDR3 length: 17 residues. The germline gives CDR1 MNHEY, CDR2 SMNVEV (reference sequence). V lost 6 bases, J lost 4 bases, and 13 bases stayed unmatched. Here the CDR3 DNA reads TGTGCCAGCAGCTTCCGGAGAGCGGGAGGATCATACAATGAGCAGTTCTTC. It is translated as CASSFRRAGGSYNEQFF.

The genes are TRBV10-1 and TRBJ2-3; TRBD1 might be the D (6 bases). The V end was cut by 6 bases, the J end by 6 bases, with 19 bases between. This CDR3 comprises 15 residues. Germline CDR1 WNHNN, CDR2 SYGVQD (reference sequence). CDR3 in DNA: TGCGCCAGCAGCCCCGGGACATCAATCGGGGATACGCAGTATTTT. This sequence encodes CASSPGTSIGDTQYF.

This chain uses TRBV7-9 with TRBJ2-7, with 7 bases that match TRBD1. This CDR3 contains 14 residues. CDR1 and CDR2 from the germline V gene are SEHNR and FQNEAQ (reference sequence). Trimming cost V 1 base and J 6 bases; bases outside gene matches: 6. The CDR3 DNA follows: TGTGCCAGCAGCTTAGTACAGGGGAACTTCGAGCAGTACTTC. Translated, it gives CASSLVQGNFEQYF.

This clone was detected only once. The V and J genes are TRBV4-1 and TRBJ1-3, with D uncertain. The germline V gene has CDR1 MGHRA and CDR2 YSYEKL. V lost 0 bases, J lost 0 bases, and 9 bases lay in between. This CDR3 is built from 16 residues. Here the CDR3 DNA reads TGCGCCAGCAGCCAAGATGGTTCGAGCTCTGGAAACACCATATATTTT. This sequence encodes CASSQDGSSSGNTIYF.

The gene calls are TRBV18 and TRBJ2-1; 7 bases are shared with TRBD2. The trim removed 1 base at V and 5 bases at J, leaving 5 bases unmatched. Per germline, CDR1 KGHSH and CDR2 LQKENI. This CDR3 is built from 15 residues. The chain's CDR3 is CASSPLLAEDNEQFF. CDR3 bases: TGTGCCAGCTCACCACTCCTAGCGGAGGACAATGAGCAGTTCTTC. The full variable domain, completed using reference TRBV18 and TRBJ2-1, is NAGVMQNPRHLVRRRGQEARLRCSPMKGHSHVYWYRQLPEEGLKFMVYLQKENIIDESGMPKERFSAEFPKEGPSILRIQQVVRGDSAAYFCASSPLLAEDNEQFFGPGTRLTVL.

The chain uses TRBV7-2 and TRBJ2-7, with 10 positions matching TRBD2. This CDR3 is 16 amino acids long. V lost 3 bases to trimming and J lost 6 bases; unmatched junction nucleotides: 11. The germline V gene encodes CDR1 SGHTA and CDR2 FQGNSA. The CDR3 here is CASSLAPTSGIGEQYF. As DNA, the CDR3 is TGTGCCAGCAGCTTGGCCCCCACTAGCGGGATTGGCGAGCAGTACTTC. Combining the CDR3 with reference TRBV7-2 and TRBJ2-7 gives the whole variable domain GAGVSQSPSNKVTEKGKDVELRCDPISGHTALYWYRQSLGQGLEFLIYFQGNSAPDKSGLPSDRFSAERTGGSVSTLTIQRTQQEDSAVYLCASSLAPTSGIGEQYFGPGTRLTVT.

The sample holds a few counts of this clone. This chain uses TRBV7-8 with TRBJ1-6; a possible D gene is TRBD1 (6 bases). The CDR3 consists of 15 residues. Germline CDR1 SGHVS, CDR2 FQNEAQ. Trimming shortened V by 4 bases and J by 7 bases, and 14 bases separated the two germline ends. Here the CDR3 reads CASSSQGIGNSPLHF. DNA of the CDR3: TGTGCCAGCAGCTCACAGGGCATAGGGAATTCACCCCTCCACTTT.

The chain carries TRBV6-4 and TRBJ2-1; TRBD2 matches 12 bases. J was trimmed by 8 bases and V by 8 bases; bases with no gene match: 13. Germline V gene data show CDR1 as MRHNA and CDR2 as SNTAGT. The CDR3 covers 16 residues. The CDR3 bases are TGTGCCAGCGGACCGGGACTAGCGGGCCCCCGGGATGAGCAGTTCTTC. This encodes CASGPGLAGPRDEQFF.

The chain has TRBV2 and TRBJ2-1, with D unresolved. Germline V lookup: CDR1 SNHLY, CDR2 FYNNEI. This CDR3 is 15 amino acids long. V was shortened by 5 bases and J by 0 bases, with 11 bases between the two germline ends. CDR3 amino acids: CASSTKGSSYNEQFF. In DNA form, the CDR3 reads TGTGCCAGCAGTACAAAAGGCAGCTCCTACAATGAGCAGTTCTTC.

The rearrangement links TRBV24-1 to TRBJ1-6; 8 nucleotides align to TRBD1. The germline gives CDR1 KGHDR, CDR2 SFDVKD. J lost 7 bases, V lost 6 bases, and 4 bases had no gene match. This CDR3 spans 14 amino acids. The CDR3 here is CATSSAGGNSPLHF. CDR3 DNA sequence: TGTGCCACCAGTTCCGCAGGGGGCAATTCACCCCTCCACTTT.

This chain connects TRBV7-3 to TRBJ2-7; the match to TRBD2 covers 14 bases. J lost 7 bases, V lost 3 bases, and 8 bases had no gene match. The CDR3 extends over 16 amino acids. Germline V gene lookup returns CDR1 SGHTA and CDR2 FQGTGA. CDR3 sequence reads: CASSLMPGLAGGEQYF. In DNA form, the CDR3 reads TGTGCCAGCAGCTTGATGCCCGGACTAGCGGGAGGTGAGCAGTACTTC.

The chain carries TRBV11-2 and TRBJ2-1; 7 bases match TRBD1. This CDR3 region has 12 residues. V gave up 3 bases and J gave up 8 bases; unmatched junction bases: 1. The germline V gene has CDR1 SGHAT and CDR2 FQNNGV. As DNA, the CDR3 is TGTGCCAGCAGCTTTACAGGGGATGAGCAGTTCTTC. Encoded protein: CASSFTGDEQFF.